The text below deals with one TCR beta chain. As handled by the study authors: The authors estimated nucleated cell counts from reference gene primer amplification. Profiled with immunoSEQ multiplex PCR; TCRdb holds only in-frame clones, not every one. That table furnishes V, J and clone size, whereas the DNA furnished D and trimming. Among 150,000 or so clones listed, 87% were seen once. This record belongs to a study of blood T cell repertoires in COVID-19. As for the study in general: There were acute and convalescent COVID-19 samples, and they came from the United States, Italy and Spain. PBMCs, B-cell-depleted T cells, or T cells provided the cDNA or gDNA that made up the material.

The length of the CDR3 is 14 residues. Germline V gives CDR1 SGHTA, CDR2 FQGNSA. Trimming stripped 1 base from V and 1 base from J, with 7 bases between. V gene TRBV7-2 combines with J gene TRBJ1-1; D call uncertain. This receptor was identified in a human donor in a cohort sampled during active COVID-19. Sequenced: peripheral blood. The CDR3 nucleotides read TGTGCCAGCAGCTTAGGCAGTTGGAACACTGAAGCTTTCTTT. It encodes CASSLGSWNTEAFF.